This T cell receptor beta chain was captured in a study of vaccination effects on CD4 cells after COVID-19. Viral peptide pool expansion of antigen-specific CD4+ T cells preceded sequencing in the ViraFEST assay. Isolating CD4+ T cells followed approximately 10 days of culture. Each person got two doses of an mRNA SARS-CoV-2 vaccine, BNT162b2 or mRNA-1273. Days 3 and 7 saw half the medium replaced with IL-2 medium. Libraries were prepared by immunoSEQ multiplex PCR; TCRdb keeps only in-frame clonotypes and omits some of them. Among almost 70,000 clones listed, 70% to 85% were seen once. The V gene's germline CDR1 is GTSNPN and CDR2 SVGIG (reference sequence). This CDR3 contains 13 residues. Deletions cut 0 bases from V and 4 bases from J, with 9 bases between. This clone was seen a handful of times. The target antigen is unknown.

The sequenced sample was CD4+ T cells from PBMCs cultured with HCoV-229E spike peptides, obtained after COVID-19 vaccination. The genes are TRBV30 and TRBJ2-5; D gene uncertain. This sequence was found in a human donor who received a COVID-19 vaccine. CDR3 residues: CAWSVLSRETQYF. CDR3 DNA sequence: TGTGCCTGGAGTGTACTCTCGCGAGAGACCCAGTACTTC.